This passage covers 30 T cell receptor beta chains from one sample sequenced in a study of cytomegalovirus exposure and HLA in healthy donors (dated by TCRdb to 2016 to 2017). The library came from the immunoSEQ multiplex PCR assay. For the multiplex PCR, a mixture combining 60 forward primers for TCR Vbeta segments and 13 reverse primers for TCR Jbeta segments was used. What TCRdb holds here is the immuneACCESS table cut down to in-frame rearrangements. Part of the clones is not present; checked against another copy, under half of the missing clones reflect an unresolved V gene, and the others are unexplained. The sample data list approximately 200,000 clones, and roughly 83% of these were observed just once. Of the sample, around 1.5% is held by the ten largest clones. The sample comprised PBMCs. These receptors all come from a girl aged 5-17 years in good health and CMV-seronegative.

This chain connects TRBV9 to TRBJ2-5; 12 bases line up with TRBD1. Germline CDR1 reads SGDLS; CDR2 reads YYNGEE. The length of the CDR3 is 16 residues. With V trimmed by 1 base and J by 5 bases, 6 bases remained unmatched. CDR3 sequence: CASSVSGTGGAETQYF. Written as DNA, the CDR3 is TGTGCCAGCAGCGTATCCGGGACAGGGGGCGCTGAGACCCAGTACTTC.

The chain carries TRBV7-3 and TRBJ2-6, with D possibly matching TRBD1 (6 bases). The CDR3 extends over 19 amino acids. The V end was cut by 3 bases, the J end by 0 bases, with 18 bases between. The germline CDR1 and CDR2 sequences are SGHTA and FQGTGA. The CDR3, as DNA: TGTGCCAGCAGCTTGACGAAGGACAGATACATCTCTGGGGCCAACGTCCTGACTTTC. Translated: CASSLTKDRYISGANVLTF.

The chain uses TRBV7-9 and TRBJ1-2; D remains ambiguous. Trimming shortened V by 1 base and J by 10 bases, and 16 bases separated the two germline ends. CDR1 is SEHNR, CDR2 FQNEAQ, per germline (reference sequence). The CDR3 totals 14 residues. For the CDR3, the DNA is TGTGCCAGCAGCTTAGGGCACCCATTTCTCGACTACACCTTC. Translated: CASSLGHPFLDYTF.

The gene calls are TRBV2 and TRBJ2-1, with 7 bases fitting TRBD2. V lost 6 bases, J lost 0 bases, and 14 bases stayed unmatched. The germline CDR1 and CDR2 sequences are SNHLY and FYNNEI. The CDR3 contains 18 residues. CDR3 in amino acids: CASSVPLGGRDSYNEQFF. The DNA for the CDR3 is TGTGCCAGCAGCGTACCCCTTGGAGGGAGGGACTCCTACAATGAGCAGTTCTTC.

This chain links TRBV6-6 with TRBJ2-3, with D possibly TRBD1 on 5 matching bases. The germline V gene encodes CDR1 MNHNY and CDR2 SVGAGI (reference sequence). The CDR3 consists of 15 residues. Trimming shortened V by 7 bases and J by 4 bases, and 18 bases separated the two germline ends. This CDR3 is CASTPSGRAADTQYF. DNA of the CDR3: TGTGCCAGCACCCCCTCCGGCAGGGCCGCAGATACGCAGTATTTT.

The chain links TRBV14 to TRBJ2-1; TRBD2 is a possible D gene (6 bases). This CDR3 contains 16 residues. Looked up from germline, CDR1 is SGHDN and CDR2 is FVKESK. V lost 1 base to trimming and J lost 2 bases, with 12 bases between them. CDR3 DNA sequence: TGTGCCAGCAGCCAAGGGGCGGGAAGGCCCTACAATGAGCAGTTCTTC. Protein product: CASSQGAGRPYNEQFF.

V is TRBV7-9 and J is TRBJ1-4; D not certain. Per the germline V gene, CDR1 is SEHNR and CDR2 is FQNEAQ (reference sequence). The CDR3 length is 15 residues. The V and J ends lost 3 bases and 4 bases respectively, with 12 bases between them. The CDR3 sequence is CASSLGDGVNEKLFF. The DNA for the CDR3 is TGTGCCAGCAGCTTGGGAGACGGAGTTAATGAAAAACTGTTTTTT.

The chain recombines TRBV28 with TRBJ2-7, with 7 nucleotides matching TRBD2. The V segment lost 10 bases and the J segment 3 bases; nucleotides outside the gene matches: 12. The CDR3 covers 14 residues. Germline assignment: CDR1 MDHEN and CDR2 SYDVKM. DNA for the CDR3: TGTGCCACCCTGGGAGGGGACTACTACTACGAGCAGTACTTC. This translates into CATLGGDYYYEQYF.

This sequence joins TRBV4-2 and TRBJ2-4, with 9 nucleotides matching TRBD1. The CDR3 loop spans 17 amino acids. In germline, CDR1 is LGHNA, CDR2 YNFKEQ. Losses at the gene ends were 1 base for V and 4 bases for J; bases not matched to a gene: 8. The CDR3 sequence is CASSQGLRDRVKNIQYF. CDR3 nucleotide sequence: TGTGCCAGCAGCCAAGGCCTTCGGGACAGGGTGAAAAACATTCAGTACTTC.

Concerning this clone: One junction end does not reproduce the germline sequence, and a read error may be involved. The chain carries TRBV7-8 and TRBJ1-1; possible D gene TRBD1, 6 bases. This CDR3 region has 16 residues. The germline gives CDR1 SGHVS, CDR2 FQNEAQ. CDR3 residues: CASSLTPTGKNAEAFF. The CDR3 region has the DNA TGTGCCAGCAGCTTAACCCCGACAGGAAAGAACGCTGAAGCTTTCTTT.

This sequence joins TRBV11-1 and TRBJ1-4, with D unresolved. The V end was cut by 6 bases, the J end by 0 bases, with 23 bases between. Per the germline V gene, CDR1 is SGHAT and CDR2 is FQDESV (reference sequence). The CDR3 extends over 19 amino acids. CDR3 in DNA: TGTGCCAGCAGTACCCCGGGTCGAGGATACCCTGCAACTAATGAAAAACTGTTTTTT. It translates to CASSTPGRGYPATNEKLFF.

The CDR3 DNA sequence: TGTGCCAGCAGCTTAGAGCGGACCGGGGAGCTGTTTTTT. It translates to CASSLERTGELFF. The rearrangement uses TRBV11-2 and TRBJ2-2, with D hard to call. The germline V gene has CDR1 SGHAT and CDR2 FQNNGV. The CDR3 totals 13 residues. The germline V and J ends were trimmed by 0 bases and 5 bases, with 4 bases remaining between them. The whole variable domain, filled in from reference TRBV11-2 and TRBJ2-2, reads EAGVAQSPRYKIIEKRQSVAFWCNPISGHATLYWYQQILGQGPKLLIQFQNNGVVDDSQLPKDRFSAERLKGVDSTLKIQPAKLEDSAVYLCASSLERTGELFFGEGSRLTVL.

Here the CDR3 DNA reads TGTGCCATCAGCCAGGGACAGGGCATACTTAGAGGAAACACCATATATTTT. Encoded protein: CAISQGQGILRGNTIYF. This chain connects TRBV2 to TRBJ1-3; TRBD1 matches at 9 bases. Germline V gene lookup returns CDR1 SNHLY and CDR2 FYNNEI. V lost 10 bases to trimming and J lost 4 bases; unmatched junction nucleotides: 17. The CDR3 runs to 17 residues.

The chain links TRBV2 to TRBJ2-7; 9 bases are shared with TRBD1. With V trimmed by 6 bases and J by 6 bases, 12 bases remained unmatched. The CDR3 is made up of 15 amino acids. The germline CDR1 and CDR2 sequences are SNHLY and FYNNEI. The CDR3 spells CASSETGQGTSEQYF. Here the CDR3 DNA reads TGTGCCAGCAGCGAAACGGGACAGGGAACTTCCGAGCAGTACTTC.

This clone was recorded only once. CDR3 sequence reads: CASSWVLAGAGETQYF. CDR3 sequence (DNA): TGTGCCAGCAGTTGGGTCCTAGCGGGAGCGGGAGAGACCCAGTACTTC. This chain connects TRBV27 to TRBJ2-5; TRBD2 matches 10 bases. CDR3 length equals 16 residues. Germline V gene data show CDR1 as MNHEY and CDR2 as SMNVEV (reference sequence). The junction had 9 bases not matched to a gene; V was cut back by 4 bases and J by 4 bases.

This rearrangement joins TRBV15 to TRBJ2-7; possible D gene TRBD2, 7 bases. The CDR3 is made up of 17 amino acids. Germline V gives CDR1 LNHNV, CDR2 YYDKDF (reference sequence). V was trimmed by 0 bases and J by 4 bases, leaving 19 bases between them. The CDR3 loop is CATSRDRGGDMAYEQYF. CDR3 nucleotides: TGTGCCACCAGCAGAGATCGAGGGGGGGACATGGCTTACGAGCAGTACTTC.

The J gene is TRBJ1-3, the V gene TRBV28, with 7 nucleotides matching TRBD1. V gave up 6 bases and J gave up 0 bases; unmatched junction bases: 2. The CDR3 contains 14 residues. CDR1 MDHEN and CDR2 SYDVKM come from the germline V gene. CDR3 residues: CASSPGGSGNTIYF. The CDR3 DNA is TGTGCCAGCAGCCCAGGGGGCTCTGGAAACACCATATATTTT.

V gene TRBV9 combines with J gene TRBJ2-7; 10 nucleotides agree with TRBD2. J gave up 7 bases and V 4 bases, and 14 bases lay outside the gene matches. Germline assignment: CDR1 SGDLS and CDR2 YYNGEE. CDR3 length equals 16 residues. The CDR3 nucleotides are TGTGCCAGCAGCTACCGAACGGGGCTAGCGGGAGATGAGCAGTACTTC. Its protein is CASSYRTGLAGDEQYF.

The chain couples TRBV5-6 to TRBJ1-4, with a possible D match to TRBD1 (5 bases). The germline CDR1 and CDR2 sequences are SGHDT and YYEEEE. The CDR3 has 16 residues. The V gene lost 0 bases and the J gene lost 1 base, with 10 bases spanning the gap. CDR3 residues: CASSLAPGGTNEKLFF. CDR3 bases: TGTGCCAGCAGCTTGGCCCCCGGGGGAACTAATGAAAAACTGTTTTTT.

The gene calls are TRBV28 and TRBJ1-5, with TRBD1 as a possible D gene (6 bases). This CDR3 is 15 amino acids long. V lost 8 bases to trimming and J lost 0 bases, with 14 bases between them. The germline gives CDR1 MDHEN, CDR2 SYDVKM. CDR3 amino acids: CASRTQGLSNQPQHF. Here the CDR3 DNA reads TGTGCCAGCCGAACACAGGGTCTTAGCAATCAGCCCCAGCATTTT.

This clone has just one count. This chain links TRBV10-3 with TRBJ2-5, with 7 bases matching TRBD2. The CDR3 has 12 amino acids. Trimming took 9 bases from V and 2 from J; bases not matched to a gene: 3. Germline V gene lookup returns CDR1 ENHRY and CDR2 SYGVKD. CDR3 DNA sequence: TGTGCCATACGGGGGGTTCAAGAGACCCAGTACTTC. Protein: CAIRGVQETQYF.

In its sample, this clone was seen once. The rearrangement joins TRBV11-1 to TRBJ2-6, with D unclear. Trimming removed 5 bases at V and 2 bases at J, with 13 bases between. The germline CDR1 and CDR2 sequences are SGHAT and FQDESV (reference sequence). CDR3 length: 16 amino acids. CDR3 DNA: TGTGCCAGCAGCCTTTCCGAGACTCCTGGGGCCAACGTCCTGACTTTC. Its translation: CASSLSETPGANVLTF.

This sequence joins TRBV19 and TRBJ1-6; D unclear. The CDR3 sequence is 16 residues long. Germline V CDR1 and CDR2: LNHDA, SQIVND (reference sequence). V gave up 2 bases and J gave up 0 bases, with 8 bases separating them. CDR3 sequence reads: CASSIRVSSYNSPLHF. CDR3 nucleotides: TGTGCCAGTAGTATACGGGTCAGCTCCTATAATTCACCCCTCCACTTT. The variable domain in full, completed from reference TRBV19 and TRBJ1-6, reads DGGITQSPKYLFRKEGQNVTLSCEQNLNHDAMYWYRQDPGQGLRLIYYSQIVNDFQKGDIAEGYSVSREKKESFPLTVTSAQKNPTAFYLCASSIRVSSYNSPLHFGNGTRLTVT.

This clone was seen a handful of times. The genes are TRBV5-6 and TRBJ1-4; D gene ambiguous. V gave up 4 bases and J gave up 1 base, with 11 bases separating them. Germline lookup yields CDR1 SGHDT and CDR2 YYEEEE. The CDR3 has 15 residues. This CDR3 is CASSPRPGTNEKLFF. The CDR3, as DNA: TGTGCCAGCAGCCCAAGACCAGGAACTAATGAAAAACTGTTTTTT.

The chain joins TRBV5-3 to TRBJ2-7; TRBD2 is a possible D gene (5 bases). TRBV5-3 is an open reading frame whose function is uncertain. The CDR3 runs 14 residues. Trimming pared 8 bases from V and 0 bases from J, leaving 15 bases between. CDR3 residues: CASNPGFNSYEQYF. Here the CDR3 DNA reads TGTGCCAGTAACCCGGGGTTTAACTCCTACGAGCAGTACTTC.

The chain couples TRBV4-1 to TRBJ2-4; a weak D match, TRBD1 (5 bases). Trimming cost V 2 bases and J 2 bases, with 10 bases left between them. The CDR3 extends over 15 amino acids. Germline V lookup: CDR1 MGHRA, CDR2 YSYEKL. The chain's CDR3 is CASSQSLDTKNIQYF. The CDR3 DNA follows: TGCGCCAGCAGCCAATCGTTGGACACCAAAAACATTCAGTACTTC.

The chain combines TRBV19 with TRBJ1-5; 9 positions match TRBD1. The CDR3 totals 15 residues. Germline V gives CDR1 LNHDA, CDR2 SQIVND (reference sequence). With 3 bases clipped from V and 5 bases from J, the junction kept 5 bases outside the gene matches. For the CDR3, the DNA is TGTGCCAGTAGTATTGGGACAGGGCTTCATCAGCCCCAGCATTTT. The encoded protein is CASSIGTGLHQPQHF.

The rearrangement uses TRBV19 and TRBJ2-3; 13 positions agree with TRBD2. Trimming took 8 bases from V and 0 from J; bases not matched to a gene: 14. Germline V gene data show CDR1 as LNHDA and CDR2 as SQIVND (reference sequence). There are 19 residues in the CDR3. CDR3 sequence: CASDKTSGGRSLSTDTQYF. The CDR3 coding sequence is TGTGCCAGTGATAAGACTAGCGGGGGGCGATCTCTTAGCACAGATACGCAGTATTTT.

Here the CDR3 reads CSVEARGSEKLFF. For the CDR3, the DNA is TGCAGCGTTGAGGCCAGGGGAAGTGAAAAACTGTTTTTT. The V call is TRBV29-1, the J call TRBJ1-4, with a possible D match to TRBD1 (6 bases). This CDR3 is 13 amino acids long. The germline gives CDR1 SQVTM, CDR2 ANQGSEA. V lost 3 bases and J 7 bases, leaving 12 bases between the germline ends.

In its sample, this clone was seen once. The chain carries TRBV4-2 and TRBJ1-1, with TRBD1 matching 9 bases. CDR3 length equals 16 residues. V lost 0 bases to trimming and J lost 11 bases; unmatched junction nucleotides: 13. Germline values: CDR1 LGHNA, CDR2 YNFKEQ. The CDR3 is CASSQDRDRVTKKAFF. CDR3 DNA: TGTGCCAGCAGCCAAGATAGGGACAGGGTTACAAAAAAGGCTTTCTTT.